Sequencing of this T cell receptor (beta chain) was carried out in a study of blood T cell repertoires in COVID-19. Study background: From T cells, B-cell-depleted T cells, or PBMCs came the material, which was cDNA or gDNA.

Original methodology: Reference gene primer amplification gave estimated nucleated cell counts. Assay used: immunoSEQ multiplex PCR; TCRdb lists only in-frame clones, some missing. V, J and clone size are taken as reported in that table, and D and trimming were inferred from the DNA itself. The table lists 45,000 to 50,000 clones, 85% to 90% of them singletons, with around 8.5% in the top ten. The source material was peripheral blood. This sequence originates from a human donor in a cohort sampled during active COVID-19.

CDR3 amino acids: CASSYRDRVEKLFF. The CDR3 DNA is TGTGCCAGCAGTTATCGGGACAGGGTTGAAAAACTGTTTTTT. The gene calls are TRBV6-6 and TRBJ1-4; 9 bases are shared with TRBD1. CDR1 MNHNY and CDR2 SVGAGI come from the germline V gene (reference sequence). V gave up 3 bases and J gave up 7 bases; unmatched junction bases: 3. The CDR3 has 14 amino acids.